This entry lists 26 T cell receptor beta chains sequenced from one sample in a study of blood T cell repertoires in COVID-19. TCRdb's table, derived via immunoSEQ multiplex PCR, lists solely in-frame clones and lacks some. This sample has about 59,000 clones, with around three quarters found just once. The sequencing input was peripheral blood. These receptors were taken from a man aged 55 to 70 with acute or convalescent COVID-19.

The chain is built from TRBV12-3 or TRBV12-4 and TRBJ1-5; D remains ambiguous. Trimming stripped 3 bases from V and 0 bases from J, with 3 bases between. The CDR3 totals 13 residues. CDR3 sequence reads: CASSFSSNQPQHF. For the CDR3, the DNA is TGTGCCAGCAGTTTCTCTAGCAATCAGCCCCAGCATTTT.

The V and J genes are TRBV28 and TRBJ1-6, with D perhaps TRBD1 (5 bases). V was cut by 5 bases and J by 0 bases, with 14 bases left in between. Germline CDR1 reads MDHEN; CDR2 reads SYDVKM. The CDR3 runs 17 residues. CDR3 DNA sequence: TGTGCCAGCAGTCCGCAGACAGCGAGCTCCTATAATTCACCCCTCCACTTT. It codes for CASSPQTASSYNSPLHF. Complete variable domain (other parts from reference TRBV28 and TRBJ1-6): DVKVTQSSRYLVKRTGEKVFLECVQDMDHENMFWYRQDPGLGLRLIYFSYDVKMKEKGDIPEGYSVSREKKERFSLILESASTNQTSMYLCASSPQTASSYNSPLHFGNGTRLTVT.

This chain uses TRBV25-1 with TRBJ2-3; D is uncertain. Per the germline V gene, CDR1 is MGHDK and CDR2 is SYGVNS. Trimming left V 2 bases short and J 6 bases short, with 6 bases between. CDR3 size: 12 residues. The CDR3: CASSEGEDTQYF. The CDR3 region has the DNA TGTGCCAGCAGTGAAGGAGAGGATACGCAGTATTTT.

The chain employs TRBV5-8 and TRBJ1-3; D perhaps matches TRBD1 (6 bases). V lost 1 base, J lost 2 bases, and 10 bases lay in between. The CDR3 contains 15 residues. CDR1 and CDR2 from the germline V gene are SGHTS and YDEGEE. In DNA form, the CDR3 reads TGTGCCAGCAGCTTGACCAAGGGGGCTGGAAACACCATATATTTT. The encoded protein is CASSLTKGAGNTIYF.

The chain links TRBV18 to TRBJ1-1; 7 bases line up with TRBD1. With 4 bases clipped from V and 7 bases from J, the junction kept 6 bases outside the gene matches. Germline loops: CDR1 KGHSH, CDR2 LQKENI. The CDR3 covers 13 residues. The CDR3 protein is CASSLDRDGEAFF. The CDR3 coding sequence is TGTGCCAGCTCACTAGACAGGGACGGTGAAGCTTTCTTT.

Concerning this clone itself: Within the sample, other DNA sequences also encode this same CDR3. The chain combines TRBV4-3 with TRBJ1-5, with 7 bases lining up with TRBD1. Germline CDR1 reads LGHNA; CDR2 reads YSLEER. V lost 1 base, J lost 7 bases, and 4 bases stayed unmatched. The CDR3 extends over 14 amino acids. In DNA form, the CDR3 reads TGCGCCAGCAGCCAAGGACAGGGAGAGCAGCCCCAGCATTTT. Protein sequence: CASSQGQGEQPQHF.

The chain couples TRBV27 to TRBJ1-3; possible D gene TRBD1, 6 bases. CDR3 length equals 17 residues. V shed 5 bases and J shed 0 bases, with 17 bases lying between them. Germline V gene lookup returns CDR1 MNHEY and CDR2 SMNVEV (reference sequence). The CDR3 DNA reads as TGTGCCAGCAGTCCCCTCCCAGGGGATAGCTCTGGAAACACCATATATTTT. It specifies CASSPLPGDSSGNTIYF.

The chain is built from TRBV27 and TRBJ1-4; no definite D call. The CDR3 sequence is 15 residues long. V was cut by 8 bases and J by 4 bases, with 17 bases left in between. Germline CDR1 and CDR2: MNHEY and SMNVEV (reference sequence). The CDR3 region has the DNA TGTGCCAGCGGGTTAAAAGGCAGGCGTAATGAAAAACTGTTTTTT. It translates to CASGLKGRRNEKLFF.

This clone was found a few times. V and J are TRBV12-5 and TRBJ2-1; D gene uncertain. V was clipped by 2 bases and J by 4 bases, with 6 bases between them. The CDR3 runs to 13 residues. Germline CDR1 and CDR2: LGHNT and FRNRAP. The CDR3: CASGLNGYNEQFF. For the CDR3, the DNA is TGTGCTAGTGGTTTGAACGGGTACAATGAGCAGTTCTTC.

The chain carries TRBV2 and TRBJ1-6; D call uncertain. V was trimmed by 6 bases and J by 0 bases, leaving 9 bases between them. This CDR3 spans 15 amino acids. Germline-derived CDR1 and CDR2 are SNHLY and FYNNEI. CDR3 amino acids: CASRRASSYNSPLHF. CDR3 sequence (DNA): TGTGCCAGCAGGCGGGCGAGCTCCTATAATTCACCCCTCCACTTT.

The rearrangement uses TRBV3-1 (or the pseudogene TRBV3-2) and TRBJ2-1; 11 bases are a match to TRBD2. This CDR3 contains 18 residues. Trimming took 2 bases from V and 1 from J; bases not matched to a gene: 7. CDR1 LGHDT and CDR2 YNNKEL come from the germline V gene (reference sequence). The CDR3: CASSQQLAGEGSYNEQFF. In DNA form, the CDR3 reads TGTGCCAGCAGCCAACAACTAGCGGGAGAGGGGTCCTACAATGAGCAGTTCTTC.

CDR3 coding DNA: TGTGCCAGCAGTTCTCTAGTGGCGGGAGCCTACAATGAGCAGTTCTTC. Its protein is CASSSLVAGAYNEQFF. The V gene is TRBV28, the J gene TRBJ2-1, with 7 bases that match TRBD2. CDR3 length: 16 residues. Per germline, CDR1 MDHEN and CDR2 SYDVKM. V lost 4 bases and J lost 2; bases outside the gene matches: 8.

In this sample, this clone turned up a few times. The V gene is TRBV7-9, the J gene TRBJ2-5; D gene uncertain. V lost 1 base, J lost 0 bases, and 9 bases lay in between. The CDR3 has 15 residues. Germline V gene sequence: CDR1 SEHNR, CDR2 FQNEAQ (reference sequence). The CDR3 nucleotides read TGTGCCAGCAGCTTAGGCAGAATGTACCAAGAGACCCAGTACTTC. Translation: CASSLGRMYQETQYF.

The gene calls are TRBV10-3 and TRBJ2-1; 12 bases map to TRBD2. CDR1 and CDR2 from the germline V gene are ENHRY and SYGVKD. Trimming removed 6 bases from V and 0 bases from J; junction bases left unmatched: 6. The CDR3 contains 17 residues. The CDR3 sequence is CAIRTSGGQSSYNEQFF. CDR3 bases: TGTGCCATCAGGACTAGCGGGGGCCAAAGCTCCTACAATGAGCAGTTCTTC.

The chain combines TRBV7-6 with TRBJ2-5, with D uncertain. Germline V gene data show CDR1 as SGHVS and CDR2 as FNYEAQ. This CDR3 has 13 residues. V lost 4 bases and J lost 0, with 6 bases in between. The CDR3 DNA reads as TGTGCCAGCAGCTATACTAACCAAGAGACCCAGTACTTC. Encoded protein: CASSYTNQETQYF. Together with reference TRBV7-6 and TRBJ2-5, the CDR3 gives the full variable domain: GAGVSQSPRYKVTKRGQDVALRCDPISGHVSLYWYRQALGQGPEFLTYFNYEAQQDKSGLPNDRFSAERPEGSISTLTIQRTEQRDSAMYRCASSYTNQETQYFGPGTRLLVL.

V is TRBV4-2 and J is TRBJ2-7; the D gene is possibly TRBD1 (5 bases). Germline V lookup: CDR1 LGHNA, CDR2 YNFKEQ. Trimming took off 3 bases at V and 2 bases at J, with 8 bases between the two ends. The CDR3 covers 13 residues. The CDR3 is CASSHDSTYEQYF. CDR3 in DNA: TGTGCCAGCAGCCACGACAGCACCTACGAGCAGTACTTC.

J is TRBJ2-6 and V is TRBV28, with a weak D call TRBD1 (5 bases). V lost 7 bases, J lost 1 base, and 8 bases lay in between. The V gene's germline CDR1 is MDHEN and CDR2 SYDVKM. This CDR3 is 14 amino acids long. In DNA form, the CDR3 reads TGTGCCAGCAACCAGGGTTCTGGGGCCAACGTCCTGACTTTC. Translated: CASNQGSGANVLTF.

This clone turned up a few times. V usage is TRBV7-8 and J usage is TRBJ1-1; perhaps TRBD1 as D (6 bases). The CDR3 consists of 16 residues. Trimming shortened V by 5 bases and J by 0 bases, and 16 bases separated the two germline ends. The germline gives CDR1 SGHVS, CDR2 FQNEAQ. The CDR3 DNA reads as TGTGCCAGCAGCCAAGGGACACTAGACATGAACACTGAAGCTTTCTTT. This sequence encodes CASSQGTLDMNTEAFF. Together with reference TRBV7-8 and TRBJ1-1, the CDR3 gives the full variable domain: GAGVSQSPRYKVAKRGQDVALRCDPISGHVSLFWYQQALGQGPEFLTYFQNEAQLDKSGLPSDRFFAERPEGSVSTLKIQRTQQEDSAVYLCASSQGTLDMNTEAFFGQGTRLTVV.

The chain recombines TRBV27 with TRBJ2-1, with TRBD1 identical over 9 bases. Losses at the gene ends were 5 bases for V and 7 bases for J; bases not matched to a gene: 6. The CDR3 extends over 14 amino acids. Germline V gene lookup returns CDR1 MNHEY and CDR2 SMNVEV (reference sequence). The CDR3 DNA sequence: TGTGCCAGCAGTCCACAGGGGGCGCGGAATGAGCAGTTCTTC. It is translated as CASSPQGARNEQFF.

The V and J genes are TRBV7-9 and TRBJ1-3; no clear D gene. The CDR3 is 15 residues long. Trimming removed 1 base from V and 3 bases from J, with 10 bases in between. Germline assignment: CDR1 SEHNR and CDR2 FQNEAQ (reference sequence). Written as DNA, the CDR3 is TGTGCCAGCAGCTTAGTTACGGGAATTGGAAACACCATATATTTT. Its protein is CASSLVTGIGNTIYF.

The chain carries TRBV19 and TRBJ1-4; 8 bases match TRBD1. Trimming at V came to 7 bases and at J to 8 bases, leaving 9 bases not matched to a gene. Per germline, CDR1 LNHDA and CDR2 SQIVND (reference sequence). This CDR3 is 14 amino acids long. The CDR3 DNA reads TGTGCCAGTACTCCAGGGGGCCTGTTCGAAAAACTGTTTTTT. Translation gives CASTPGGLFEKLFF.

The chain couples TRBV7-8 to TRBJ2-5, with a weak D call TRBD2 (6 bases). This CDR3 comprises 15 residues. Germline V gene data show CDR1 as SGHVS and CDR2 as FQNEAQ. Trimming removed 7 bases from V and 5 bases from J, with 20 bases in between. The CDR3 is CASIRGRLRTETQYF. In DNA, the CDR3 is TGTGCCAGCATCCGGGGGAGGCTGCGAACGGAGACCCAGTACTTC.

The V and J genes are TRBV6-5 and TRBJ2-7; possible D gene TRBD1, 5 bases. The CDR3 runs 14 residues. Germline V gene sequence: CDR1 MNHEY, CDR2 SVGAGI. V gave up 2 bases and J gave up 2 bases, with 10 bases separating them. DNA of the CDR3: TGTGCCAGCAGTTACCGGCAGGGCCCCTACGAGCAGTACTTC. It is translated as CASSYRQGPYEQYF.

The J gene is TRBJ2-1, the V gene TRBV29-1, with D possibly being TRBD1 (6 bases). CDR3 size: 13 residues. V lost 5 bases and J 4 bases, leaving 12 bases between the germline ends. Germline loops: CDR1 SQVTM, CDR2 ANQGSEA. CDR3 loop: CSVLEDRYNEQFF. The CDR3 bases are TGCAGCGTTTTAGAGGACAGATACAATGAGCAGTTCTTC.

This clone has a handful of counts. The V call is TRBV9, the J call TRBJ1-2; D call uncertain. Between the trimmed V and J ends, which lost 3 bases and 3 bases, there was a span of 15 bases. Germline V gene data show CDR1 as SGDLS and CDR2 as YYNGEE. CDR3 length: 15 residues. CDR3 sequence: CASSEEAHGDYGYTF. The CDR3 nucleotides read TGTGCCAGCAGCGAGGAGGCGCACGGAGACTATGGCTACACCTTC.

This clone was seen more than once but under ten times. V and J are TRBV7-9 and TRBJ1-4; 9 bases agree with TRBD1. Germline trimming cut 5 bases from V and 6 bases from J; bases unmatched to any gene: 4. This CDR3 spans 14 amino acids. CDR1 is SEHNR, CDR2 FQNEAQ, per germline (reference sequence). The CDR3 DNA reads TGTGCCAGCAGCGCCCGGACAGGGGATGAAAAACTGTTTTTT. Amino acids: CASSARTGDEKLFF.